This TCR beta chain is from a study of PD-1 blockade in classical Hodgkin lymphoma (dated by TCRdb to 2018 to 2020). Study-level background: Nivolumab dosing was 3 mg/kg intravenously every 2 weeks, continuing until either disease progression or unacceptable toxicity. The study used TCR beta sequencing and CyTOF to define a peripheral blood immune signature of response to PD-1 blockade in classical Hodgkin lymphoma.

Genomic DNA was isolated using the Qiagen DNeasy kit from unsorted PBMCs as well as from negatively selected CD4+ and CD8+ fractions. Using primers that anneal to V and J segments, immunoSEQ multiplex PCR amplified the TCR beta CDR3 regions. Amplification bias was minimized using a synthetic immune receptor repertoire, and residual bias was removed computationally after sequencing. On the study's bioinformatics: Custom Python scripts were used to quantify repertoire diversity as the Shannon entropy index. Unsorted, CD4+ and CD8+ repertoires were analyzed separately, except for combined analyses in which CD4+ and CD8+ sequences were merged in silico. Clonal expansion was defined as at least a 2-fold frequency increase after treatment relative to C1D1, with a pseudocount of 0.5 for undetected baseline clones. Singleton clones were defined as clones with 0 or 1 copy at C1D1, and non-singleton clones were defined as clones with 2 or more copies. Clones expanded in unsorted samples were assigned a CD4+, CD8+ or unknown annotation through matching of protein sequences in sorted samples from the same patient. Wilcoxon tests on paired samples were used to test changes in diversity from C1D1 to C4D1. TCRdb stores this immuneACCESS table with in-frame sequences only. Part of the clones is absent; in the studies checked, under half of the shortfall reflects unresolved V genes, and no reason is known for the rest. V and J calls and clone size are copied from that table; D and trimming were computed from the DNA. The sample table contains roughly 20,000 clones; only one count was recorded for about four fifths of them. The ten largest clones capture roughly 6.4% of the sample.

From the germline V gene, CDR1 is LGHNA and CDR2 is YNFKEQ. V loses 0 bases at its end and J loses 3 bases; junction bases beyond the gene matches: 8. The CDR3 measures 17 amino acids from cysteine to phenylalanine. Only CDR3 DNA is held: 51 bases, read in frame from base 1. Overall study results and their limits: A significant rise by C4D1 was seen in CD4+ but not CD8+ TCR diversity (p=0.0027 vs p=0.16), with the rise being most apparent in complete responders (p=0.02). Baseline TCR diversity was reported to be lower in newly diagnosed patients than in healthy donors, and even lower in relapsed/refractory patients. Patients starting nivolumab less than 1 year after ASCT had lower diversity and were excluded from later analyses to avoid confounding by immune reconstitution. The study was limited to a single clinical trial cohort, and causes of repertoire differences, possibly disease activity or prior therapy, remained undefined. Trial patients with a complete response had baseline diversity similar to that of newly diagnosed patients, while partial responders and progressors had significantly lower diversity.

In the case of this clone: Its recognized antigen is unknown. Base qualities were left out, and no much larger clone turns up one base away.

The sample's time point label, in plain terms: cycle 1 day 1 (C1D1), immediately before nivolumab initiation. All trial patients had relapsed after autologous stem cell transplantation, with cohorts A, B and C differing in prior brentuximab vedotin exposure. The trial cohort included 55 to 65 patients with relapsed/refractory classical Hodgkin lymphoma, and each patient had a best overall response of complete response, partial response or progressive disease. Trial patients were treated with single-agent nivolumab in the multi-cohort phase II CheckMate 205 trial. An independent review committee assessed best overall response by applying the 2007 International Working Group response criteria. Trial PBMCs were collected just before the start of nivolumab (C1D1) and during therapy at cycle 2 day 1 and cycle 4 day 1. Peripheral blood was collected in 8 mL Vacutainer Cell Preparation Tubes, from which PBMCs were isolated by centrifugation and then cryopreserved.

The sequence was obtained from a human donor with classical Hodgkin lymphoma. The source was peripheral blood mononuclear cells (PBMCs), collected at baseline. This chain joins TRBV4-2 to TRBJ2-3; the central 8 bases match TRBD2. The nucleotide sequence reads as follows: TGTGCCAGCAGCCAAGATCTCGCGGGGGGCCTGACAGATACGCAGTATTTT. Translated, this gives CASSQDLAGGLTDTQYF.